The 27 T cell receptor beta chains below come from one sample, sequenced in a study of beta chain features in type 1 diabetes. Study-level points and caveats: For Type 1 diabetes patients, all four CD4+ subsets carried TCRB CDR3s that were moderately but significantly shorter.

Every bit of the isolated RNA underwent reverse transcription, so sequencing read expressed TCRB transcripts. The data were produced by immunoSEQ multiplex PCR, yet TCRdb's version contains in-frame clones alone and is incomplete. The sample lists 500,000 to 850,000 clones, roughly an eighth occurring once. Their antigen targets remain unknown. What was sequenced was naive CD4+ T cells from blood. The receptors come from a man aged 18 to 35 with type 1 diabetes.

A few counts support this clone. The V and J genes are TRBV5-4 and TRBJ2-1, with 9 bases fitting TRBD2. The CDR3 consists of 16 residues. Germline V gene sequence: CDR1 SGHNT, CDR2 YYREEE (reference sequence). Trimming at V came to 3 bases and at J to 2 bases, leaving 6 bases not matched to a gene. In DNA, the CDR3 is TGTGCCAGCAGCTATCCGTCTAGCGGGACCTACAATGAGCAGTTCTTC. This encodes CASSYPSSGTYNEQFF. The entire variable domain, with the rest obtained from reference TRBV5-4 and TRBJ2-1, is as follows: ETGVTQSPTHLIKTRGQQVTLRCSSQSGHNTVSWYQQALGQGPQFIFQYYREEENGRGNFPPRFSGLQFPNYSSELNVNALELDDSALYLCASSYPSSGTYNEQFFGPGTRLTVL.

The chain employs TRBV4-2 and TRBJ2-3, with D unresolved. Germline CDR1 LGHNA, CDR2 YNFKEQ. The CDR3 has 15 residues. V lost 0 bases and J 6 bases, leaving 13 bases between the germline ends. The CDR3 sequence: CASSQEDGGADTQYF. The CDR3 nucleotides read TGTGCCAGCAGCCAAGAGGACGGCGGCGCCGATACGCAGTATTTT.

This clone was counted between two and nine times. The J gene is TRBJ2-2, the V gene TRBV2, with D perhaps matching TRBD2 (5 bases). The germline V and J ends were trimmed by 3 bases and 6 bases, with 14 bases remaining between them. Germline CDR1 and CDR2: SNHLY and FYNNEI. This CDR3 comprises 15 residues. The CDR3 sequence is CASSDDGLPAGELFF. CDR3 bases: TGTGCCAGCAGTGATGATGGACTCCCAGCCGGGGAGCTGTTTTTT.

The chain joins TRBV4-1 to TRBJ1-1, with 8 nucleotides matching TRBD1. J lost 3 bases, V lost 2 bases, and 8 bases had no gene match. Germline V gives CDR1 MGHRA, CDR2 YSYEKL. CDR3 length equals 16 residues. The chain's CDR3 is CASSQIVTGGDTEAFF. For the CDR3, the DNA is TGCGCCAGCAGCCAAATTGTAACAGGGGGGGACACTGAAGCTTTCTTT.

This chain uses TRBV5-1 with TRBJ1-1, with 9 bases that match TRBD1. CDR1 is SGHRS and CDR2 is YFSETQ in the germline V gene. The junction had 9 bases not matched to a gene; V was cut back by 5 bases and J by 4 bases. The CDR3 has 15 amino acids. The CDR3 DNA sequence: TGCGCCAGCAGTCTACAGGGGGCGAGGAGCACTGAAGCTTTCTTT. It translates to CASSLQGARSTEAFF.

The rearrangement uses TRBV10-3 and TRBJ2-3, with D unresolved. V was clipped by 4 bases and J by 4 bases, with 9 bases between them. Germline V gives CDR1 ENHRY, CDR2 SYGVKD. The CDR3 is 13 amino acids. The CDR3 spells CAISGLDSDTQYF. The DNA for the CDR3 is TGTGCCATCAGTGGGCTAGATTCAGATACGCAGTATTTT.

J is TRBJ2-7 and V is TRBV9, with 15 bases identical to TRBD2. There are 19 residues in the CDR3. CDR1 and CDR2 from the germline V gene are SGDLS and YYNGEE. V lost 4 bases to trimming and J lost 0 bases; unmatched junction nucleotides: 11. The CDR3 here is CASSSGLAGGILSSYEQYF. The CDR3 DNA reads as TGTGCCAGCAGCTCCGGACTAGCGGGGGGGATACTCAGCTCCTACGAGCAGTACTTC.

This chain uses TRBV9 with TRBJ2-7; 10 nucleotides line up with TRBD1. The J segment lost 0 bases and the V segment lost 0 bases, leaving 6 bases of the junction unmatched. Germline V gives CDR1 SGDLS, CDR2 YYNGEE. This CDR3 is built from 17 residues. The CDR3 DNA reads TGTGCCAGCAGCGTAGACGGGGGACAGGGGACCTCCTACGAGCAGTACTTC. Its translation: CASSVDGGQGTSYEQYF.

This clone was observed a few times. The chain carries TRBV28 and TRBJ2-7; D is undetermined. V dropped 6 bases and J dropped 2 bases, with 8 bases sitting between them. CDR3 length: 12 amino acids. CDR1 MDHEN and CDR2 SYDVKM come from the germline V gene. CDR3: CASRGITYEQYF. DNA for the CDR3: TGTGCCAGCAGAGGGATTACCTACGAGCAGTACTTC.

The V and J genes are TRBV5-4 and TRBJ2-4, with 8 nucleotides matching TRBD2. The CDR3 runs 16 residues. The germline gives CDR1 SGHNT, CDR2 YYREEE (reference sequence). With 6 bases clipped from V and 2 bases from J, the junction kept 10 bases outside the gene matches. Here the CDR3 reads CASTTGGQSTKNIQYF. The CDR3 DNA follows: TGTGCCAGCACCACGGGGGGGCAGAGCACCAAAAACATTCAGTACTTC.

This chain connects TRBV2 to TRBJ1-2; the D gene is possibly TRBD1 (5 bases). V was pared by 6 bases and J by 2 bases, with 13 bases between. This CDR3 contains 14 residues. CDR1 is SNHLY, CDR2 FYNNEI, per germline. In DNA, the CDR3 is TGTGCCAGCAGCGCCGGGGGACGGAACTATGGCTACACCTTC. Encoded protein: CASSAGGRNYGYTF.

The CDR3 is CASSFSGSGNTIYF. CDR3 DNA: TGTGCCAGCAGCTTCTCGGGGTCTGGAAACACCATATATTTT. The chain uses TRBV5-6 and TRBJ1-3; D remains ambiguous. The length of the CDR3 is 14 residues. From germline, CDR1 is SGHDT and CDR2 YYEEEE. V was trimmed by 2 bases and J by 1 base, leaving 7 bases between them.

The chain recombines TRBV2 with TRBJ2-7; possible D gene TRBD1, 5 bases. Trimming took 4 bases from V and 1 from J, leaving 5 bases between them. The germline V gene has CDR1 SNHLY and CDR2 FYNNEI. This CDR3 has 12 amino acids. The CDR3 region is CASSAGSYEQYF. In DNA form, the CDR3 reads TGTGCCAGCAGTGCAGGGTCCTACGAGCAGTACTTC.

This clone has a handful of counts. The gene calls are TRBV30 and TRBJ2-4; TRBD1 is a possible D gene (5 bases). The germline gives CDR1 GTSNPN, CDR2 SVGIG (reference sequence). CDR3 length equals 11 residues. The V end lost 4 bases, the J end lost 6 bases, and 7 bases lay between the germline ends. CDR3 sequence reads: CAWTGRNIQYF. DNA for the CDR3: TGTGCCTGGACAGGGCGAAACATTCAGTACTTC.

This clone has a handful of counts. Other nucleotide sequences from this sample produce the same CDR3. The CDR3 spells CASSSFTDTQYF. In DNA, the CDR3 is TGTGCCAGCAGCTCCTTCACAGATACGCAGTATTTT. This chain joins TRBV7-2 and TRBJ2-3; D is undetermined. The V gene lost 4 bases and the J gene lost 2 bases, with 4 bases spanning the gap. This CDR3 has 12 amino acids. Germline CDR1 reads SGHTA; CDR2 reads FQGNSA. Full variable domain (remainder filled in from reference TRBV7-2 and TRBJ2-3): GAGVSQSPSNKVTEKGKDVELRCDPISGHTALYWYRQSLGQGLEFLIYFQGNSAPDKSGLPSDRFSAERTGGSVSTLTIQRTQQEDSAVYLCASSSFTDTQYFGPGTRLTVL.

This clone showed up just a few times. This rearrangement joins TRBV7-2 to TRBJ2-7, with a tentative D call TRBD2 (5 bases). CDR3 size: 14 residues. Trimming stripped 0 bases from V and 2 bases from J, with 8 bases between. In germline, CDR1 is SGHTA, CDR2 FQGNSA. This CDR3 reads CASSLADGTYEQYF. CDR3 sequence (DNA): TGTGCCAGCAGCTTAGCTGACGGGACCTACGAGCAGTACTTC.

The chain uses TRBV7-9 and TRBJ2-6; possibly TRBD2 for D (5 bases). Trimming took 6 bases from V and 4 from J, leaving 13 bases between them. Germline CDR1 reads SEHNR; CDR2 reads FQNEAQ (reference sequence). This CDR3 comprises 15 residues. This CDR3 is CASRDRGPGANVLTF. The CDR3, as DNA: TGTGCCAGCAGGGATCGAGGGCCGGGGGCCAACGTCCTGACTTTC.

In its sample, this clone was seen a few times. The chain links TRBV29-1 to TRBJ1-2; 7 positions match TRBD1. Germline assignment: CDR1 SQVTM and CDR2 ANQGSEA. CDR3 length equals 13 residues. After removal of 3 bases from V and 7 bases from J, the junction contained 8 bases not matched to a gene. The CDR3 protein is CSVDSRQGIGYTF. In DNA, the CDR3 is TGCAGCGTTGATAGCCGACAGGGAATTGGCTACACCTTC.

This clone appeared a few times. V and J are TRBV9 and TRBJ2-1; tentatively, D is TRBD2 (6 bases). The V end was cut by 0 bases, the J end by 9 bases, with 16 bases between. This CDR3 is built from 15 residues. Germline V gives CDR1 SGDLS, CDR2 YYNGEE. CDR3 loop: CASSVATRASVEQFF. The DNA of the CDR3 is TGTGCCAGCAGCGTAGCTACTCGGGCTAGCGTTGAGCAGTTCTTC.

The rearrangement joins TRBV5-1 to TRBJ2-1; D unresolved. The V and J ends lost 5 bases and 7 bases respectively, with 19 bases between them. The CDR3 runs to 15 residues. Germline CDR1 is SGHRS and CDR2 is YFSETQ. The CDR3 DNA is TGCGCCAGCAGTTTCGAAGCGTGGGCGCGGAATGAGCAGTTCTTC. Translated: CASSFEAWARNEQFF.

The chain links TRBV28 to TRBJ1-5, with D hard to call. From germline, CDR1 is MDHEN and CDR2 SYDVKM. The CDR3 sequence is 13 residues long. The V end lost 5 bases, the J end lost 1 base, and 6 bases lay between the germline ends. CDR3 loop: CASSRESNQPQHF. CDR3 bases: TGTGCCAGCAGTCGGGAGAGCAATCAGCCCCAGCATTTT.

A few counts support this clone. The chain uses TRBV27 and TRBJ2-7; 11 positions match TRBD2. CDR1 and CDR2 (germline): MNHEY, SMNVEV (reference sequence). The CDR3 totals 18 residues. V trimming: 2 bases; J trimming: 3 bases; junction bases outside the gene matches: 12. The CDR3 sequence is CASSLTDVAGGYSYEQYF. The CDR3 DNA is TGTGCCAGCAGTTTAACCGATGTAGCGGGAGGGTATAGCTACGAGCAGTACTTC.

J is TRBJ2-2 and V is TRBV30; D gene uncertain. Trimming took 0 bases from V and 1 from J, leaving 21 bases between them. Per germline, CDR1 GTSNPN and CDR2 SVGIG (reference sequence). This CDR3 has 19 amino acids. The CDR3 bases are TGTGCCTGGAGTGTACTTCGGTGTCTGGGCGGTGGGAACACCGGGGAGCTGTTTTTT. The encoded protein is CAWSVLRCLGGGNTGELFF.

The chain employs TRBV6-6 and TRBJ2-6; D remains ambiguous. Trimming stripped 6 bases from V and 4 bases from J, with 7 bases between. Germline V gene lookup returns CDR1 MNHNY and CDR2 SVGAGI (reference sequence). The CDR3 contains 13 residues. The DNA of the CDR3 is TGTGCCAGCAGGGCAGGAGGGGCCAACGTCCTGACTTTC. Translation gives CASRAGGANVLTF.

The chain couples TRBV9 to TRBJ2-5; the match to TRBD2 covers 7 bases. Germline-derived CDR1 and CDR2 are SGDLS and YYNGEE. With 0 bases clipped from V and 7 bases from J, the junction kept 0 bases outside the gene matches. The CDR3 extends over 12 amino acids. CDR3 DNA sequence: TGTGCCAGCAGCGTAGGGGAGGGGACCCAGTACTTC. Translated: CASSVGEGTQYF.

As to this clone: Other DNA sequences within the sample encode an identical CDR3. The V and J genes are TRBV5-4 and TRBJ2-3, with D hard to call. The germline gives CDR1 SGHNT, CDR2 YYREEE (reference sequence). The CDR3 has 14 amino acids. The V end was cut by 0 bases, the J end by 1 base, with 6 bases between. The CDR3 sequence is CASSLVQGTDTQYF. The CDR3 nucleotides read TGTGCCAGCAGCTTGGTGCAGGGCACAGATACGCAGTATTTT.

The V gene is TRBV7-2, the J gene TRBJ2-7; no firm D call. Germline V gene data show CDR1 as SGHTA and CDR2 as FQGNSA. The CDR3 runs 16 residues. Trimming stripped 2 bases from V and 4 bases from J, with 18 bases between. The CDR3: CASSLSAADWGYEQYF. CDR3 in DNA: TGTGCCAGCAGCTTAAGTGCGGCAGATTGGGGTTACGAGCAGTACTTC.